This entry lists 20 T cell receptor beta chains sequenced from one sample in a study of cytomegalovirus exposure and HLA in healthy donors. PCR used 60 Vbeta primers and 13 Jbeta primers. The assay was immunoSEQ multiplex PCR, and TCRdb's table has in-frame clones only and misses some. The sample has some 120,000 clones, 74% seen once. The source material was PBMCs. These receptors came from a woman aged 45-65 years in good health and CMV-seropositive.

The chain couples TRBV7-2 to TRBJ1-1; maybe TRBD1 (5 bases). The CDR3 sequence is 14 residues long. The V gene lost 3 bases and the J gene lost 2 bases, with 10 bases spanning the gap. Germline V CDR1 and CDR2: SGHTA, FQGNSA. The CDR3 loop is CASSFGGTNTEAFF. For the CDR3, the DNA is TGTGCCAGCAGCTTCGGGGGTACAAACACTGAAGCTTTCTTT.

The chain is built from TRBV10-1 and TRBJ2-3; tentatively, D is TRBD2 (5 bases). CDR1 and CDR2 (germline): WNHNN, SYGVQD (reference sequence). The V end lost 3 bases, the J end lost 2 bases, and 9 bases lay between the germline ends. CDR3 size: 14 residues. CDR3 in amino acids: CASSESSFTDTQYF. The CDR3 DNA reads as TGCGCCAGCAGTGAATCTAGCTTCACAGATACGCAGTATTTT.

This chain uses TRBV10-2 with TRBJ2-3, with TRBD2 matching 10 bases. Germline loops: CDR1 WSHSY, CDR2 SAAADI. The CDR3 sequence is 15 residues long. V was pared by 6 bases and J by 3 bases, with 6 bases of the junction left unmatched. The CDR3 protein is CASSRPGLATDTQYF. The CDR3 coding sequence is TGCGCCAGCAGCCGACCGGGACTAGCGACAGATACGCAGTATTTT.

The table lists this clone with a few counts. DNA of the CDR3: TGTGCCAGCAGTGAACGGGGGGACGAGCAGTACTTC. Amino acids: CASSERGDEQYF. The chain combines TRBV6-1 with TRBJ2-7; 7 bases match TRBD2. Trimming at V came to 2 bases and at J to 5 bases, leaving 0 bases not matched to a gene. CDR3 size: 12 residues. Looked up from germline, CDR1 is MNHNS and CDR2 is SASEGT.

The J gene is TRBJ1-1, the V gene TRBV19; D gene unclear. V lost 6 bases, J lost 6 bases, and 14 bases lay in between. From germline, CDR1 is LNHDA and CDR2 SQIVND (reference sequence). The CDR3 runs to 13 residues. This CDR3 is CASRAPRDPEAFF. The CDR3 DNA reads as TGTGCCAGTAGAGCCCCAAGAGATCCTGAAGCTTTCTTT. Full variable domain (rest looked up from reference TRBV19 and TRBJ1-1): DGGITQSPKYLFRKEGQNVTLSCEQNLNHDAMYWYRQDPGQGLRLIYYSQIVNDFQKGDIAEGYSVSREKKESFPLTVTSAQKNPTAFYLCASRAPRDPEAFFGQGTRLTVV.

The chain combines TRBV25-1 with TRBJ1-3; D is unclear. The germline CDR1 and CDR2 sequences are MGHDK and SYGVNS. V was clipped by 5 bases and J by 5 bases, with 4 bases between them. This CDR3 spans 11 amino acids. The CDR3 region is CASSLRNTIYF. CDR3 nucleotides: TGTGCCAGCAGTCTCCGAAACACCATATATTTT.

About this clone itself: One end of the junction varies from germline; a read error may be responsible. This specimen includes other DNA sequences encoding the same CDR3. This chain joins TRBV6-5 and TRBJ1-6; 7 bases map to TRBD1. This CDR3 spans 15 amino acids. Germline-derived CDR1 and CDR2 are MNHEY and SVGAGI. CDR3 in DNA: TGTGCCAGCAGTTTGACAGGGAGCTTTAATTCCCCCCTCCACTTT. This codes for CASSLTGSFNSPLHF.

This chain links TRBV6-5 with TRBJ1-6, with 7 nucleotides matching TRBD1. The trim removed 4 bases at V and 7 bases at J, leaving 4 bases unmatched. The CDR3 has 14 amino acids. Per the germline V gene, CDR1 is MNHEY and CDR2 is SVGAGI. CDR3 DNA: TGTGCCAGCAGTTTCGACAGGGTGAATTCACCCCTCCACTTT. It yields the protein CASSFDRVNSPLHF.

This sequence joins TRBV19 and TRBJ2-5; 10 nucleotides line up with TRBD2. This CDR3 contains 15 residues. CDR1 is LNHDA, CDR2 SQIVND, per germline (reference sequence). V shed 5 bases, J shed 4 bases, and the junction held 7 bases outside the gene matches. CDR3 sequence (DNA): TGTGCCAGTAGTGTGGGACTAGCGTTTGCAGAGACCCAGTACTTC. Protein product: CASSVGLAFAETQYF.

Turning to this clone: Sequence at one end of the junction differs from germline and may be a read error. The chain uses TRBV30 and TRBJ2-5, with 7 nucleotides matching TRBD2. The CDR3 spans 15 residues. Germline CDR1 is GTSNPN and CDR2 is SVGIG (reference sequence). The CDR3 region has the DNA TGTTCCTGGGGGAGGGCGGGGAACAACCAAGAGACCCAGTACTTC. It translates to CSWGRAGNNQETQYF.

This clone turned up a few times. The rearrangement joins TRBV6-6 to TRBJ1-1; D perhaps matches TRBD1 (6 bases). Trimming left V 7 bases short and J 5 bases short, with 20 bases between. Per germline, CDR1 MNHNY and CDR2 SVGAGI (reference sequence). CDR3 size: 15 residues. CDR3 in amino acids: CASTLGTGLRTEAFF. CDR3 coding DNA: TGTGCCAGCACCCTGGGAACAGGGTTGCGGACTGAAGCTTTCTTT.

V is TRBV29-1 and J is TRBJ2-3; 12 bases are shared with TRBD2. V was clipped by 4 bases and J by 5 bases; unmatched bases: 4. The CDR3 length is 14 residues. From germline, CDR1 is SQVTM and CDR2 ANQGSEA. Here the CDR3 DNA reads TGCAGCGTTGCGACTAGCGGGGGAAAAGATACGCAGTATTTT. Its translation: CSVATSGGKDTQYF.

The CDR3 spells CASSPEHIGARNEQFF. DNA for the CDR3: TGCGCCAGCAGCCCCGAACACATTGGGGCACGAAATGAGCAGTTCTTC. V and J are TRBV4-1 and TRBJ2-1; perhaps TRBD1 as D (5 bases). The CDR3 covers 16 residues. Trimming shortened V by 4 bases and J by 7 bases, and 20 bases separated the two germline ends. The germline V gene has CDR1 MGHRA and CDR2 YSYEKL.

The gene calls are TRBV7-6 and TRBJ2-7, with D unclear. The CDR3 consists of 13 residues. Germline values: CDR1 SGHVS, CDR2 FNYEAQ. Trimming took 7 bases from V and 7 from J, leaving 17 bases between them. The CDR3: CASTSRGRLEQYF. The CDR3, as DNA: TGTGCCAGCACCTCCCGTGGGCGCTTGGAGCAGTACTTC.

This rearrangement joins TRBV6-5 to TRBJ2-5, with D uncertain. Germline V CDR1 and CDR2: MNHEY, SVGAGI. Trimming pared 9 bases from V and 4 bases from J, leaving 12 bases between. This CDR3 spans 12 amino acids. CDR3 region: CASSQERETQYF. The CDR3 DNA reads TGTGCCAGTTCCCAAGAGAGAGAGACCCAGTACTTC.

The V and J genes are TRBV19 and TRBJ1-4; maybe TRBD1 (5 bases). Trimming took 10 bases from V and 7 from J, leaving 19 bases between them. The CDR3 covers 14 residues. Germline V CDR1 and CDR2: LNHDA, SQIVND (reference sequence). CDR3 amino acids: CATQERGGGEKLFF. For the CDR3, the DNA is TGTGCCACACAGGAGCGGGGTGGAGGTGAAAAACTGTTTTTT. Variable domain in full (rest from reference TRBV19 and TRBJ1-4): DGGITQSPKYLFRKEGQNVTLSCEQNLNHDAMYWYRQDPGQGLRLIYYSQIVNDFQKGDIAEGYSVSREKKESFPLTVTSAQKNPTAFYLCATQERGGGEKLFFGSGTQLSVL.

V is TRBV5-8 and J is TRBJ1-2, with TRBD1 as a possible D gene (6 bases). V lost 4 bases and J lost 2, with 9 bases in between. The germline V gene has CDR1 SGHTS and CDR2 YDEGEE. The CDR3 is 13 amino acids. The CDR3 bases are TGTGCCAGCAGCCGAACAGGGAACTATGGCTACACCTTC. Protein: CASSRTGNYGYTF. The variable domain in full, completed from reference TRBV5-8 and TRBJ1-2, reads EAGVTQSPTHLIKTRGQQATLRCSPISGHTSVYWYQQALGLGLQFLLWYDEGEERNRGNFPPRFSGRQFPNYSSELNVNALELEDSALYLCASSRTGNYGYTFGSGTRLTVV.

This chain connects TRBV15 to TRBJ1-1; D is unclear. Trimming took 0 bases from V and 3 from J, leaving 5 bases between them. Germline CDR1 reads LNHNV; CDR2 reads YYDKDF (reference sequence). CDR3 length: 13 residues. CDR3 region: CATSRDSYTEAFF. The CDR3 nucleotides are TGTGCCACCAGCAGAGATTCTTACACTGAAGCTTTCTTT. Full variable domain (missing parts from reference TRBV15 and TRBJ1-1): DAMVIQNPRYQVTQFGKPVTLSCSQTLNHNVMYWYQQKSSQAPKLLFHYYDKDFNNEADTPDNFQSRRPNTSFCFLDIRSPGLGDTAMYLCATSRDSYTEAFFGQGTRLTVV.

The genes are TRBV29-1 and TRBJ2-1; a possible D gene is TRBD2 (6 bases). Germline V lookup: CDR1 SQVTM, CDR2 ANQGSEA. V was pared by 4 bases and J by 6 bases, with 13 bases between. This CDR3 has 13 residues. The CDR3 region is CSVADRRGNEQFF. The CDR3 DNA is TGCAGCGTTGCCGACCGGAGGGGCAATGAGCAGTTCTTC.

As concerns this clone: One junction end does not reproduce the germline sequence, and a read error may be involved. This rearrangement joins TRBV7-7 to TRBJ2-7; D may be TRBD2 (5 bases). Germline V CDR1 and CDR2: SSHAT, FNYEAQ (reference sequence). The CDR3 loop spans 15 amino acids. The CDR3 protein is CASSLATGGLWEQYF. The CDR3 DNA reads as TGTGCTAGCAGCTTAGCAACGGGCGGGCTATGGGAGCAGTACTTC. Using reference TRBV7-7 and TRBJ2-7 for the parts outside the CDR3, the full variable domain is GAGVSQSPRYKVTKRGQDVTLRCDPISSHATLYWYQQALGQGPEFLTYFNYEAQPDKSGLPSDRFSAERPEGSISTLTIQRTEQRDSAMYRCASSLATGGLWEQYFGPGTRLTVT.